This T cell receptor (beta chain) was documented in a study of cytomegalovirus exposure and HLA in healthy donors. J lost 8 bases, V lost 4 bases, and 8 bases had no gene match. Germline loops: CDR1 SGHNT, CDR2 YYREEE (reference sequence). CDR3 length equals 14 residues. The study's findings and limits: Specific recognition of CMV antigens was confirmed in vitro for a few chains (all CMV-associated).

The PCR employed 60 Vbeta primers together with 13 Jbeta primers. Assay: immunoSEQ multiplex PCR; the TCRdb copy retains only in-frame clones and omits some. In the table there are around 84,000 clones, around 79% of which are singletons. This clone is a singleton in its sample. The target antigen is unknown. This TCR was sampled from a human donor in good health. The genes are TRBV5-4 and TRBJ2-4; 8 nucleotides agree with TRBD1. Input material: PBMCs. CDR3 amino acids: CASSPGQGMDIQYF. The DNA of the CDR3 is TGTGCCAGCAGCCCCGGACAGGGAATGGACATTCAGTACTTC.